The clone carrying this T cell receptor beta chain was observed a single time. Its antigen remains unidentified. These data belong to a study of cytomegalovirus exposure and HLA in healthy donors. General observations from the study: Later analysis found that TCR beta chains associated with HLA were more clonally expanded than other, equally common chains. Presence/absence analyses assumed roughly uniform sequencing depth across donors, which may not hold. Three chains linked to CMV were shown in vitro to be specific for CMV antigens.

It was with 60 Vbeta and 13 Jbeta primers that the PCR ran. The assay was immunoSEQ multiplex PCR, and TCRdb's table has in-frame clones only and misses some. The table records 110,000 to 150,000 clones, 80% of them present only once. V was pared by 0 bases and J by 4 bases, with 4 bases of the junction left unmatched. This CDR3 contains 15 residues. Per germline, CDR1 MGHRA and CDR2 YSYEKL. The specimen was PBMCs. The chain employs TRBV4-1 and TRBJ1-2; 8 bases line up with TRBD1. The clonotype originates from a man aged 35 to 55 in good health and CMV-seropositive. The DNA of the CDR3 is TGCGCCAGCAGCCAAGATCAGGGGGCGGTCTATGGCTACACCTTC. Protein product: CASSQDQGAVYGYTF.